This T cell receptor (beta chain) came from a study of blood T cell repertoires in COVID-19. Sequencing used immunoSEQ multiplex PCR; TCRdb keeps in-frame clones, though not all of them. Among approximately 310,000 clones listed, 85% were seen once. V shed 5 bases, J shed 9 bases, and the junction held 3 bases outside the gene matches. The CDR3 consists of 11 residues. Looked up from germline, CDR1 is GTSNPN and CDR2 is SVGIG (reference sequence). Each participant's cohort was designated according to participant-reported clinical history. This chain connects TRBV30 to TRBJ2-1; 8 bases match TRBD2. What was sequenced was PBMCs or T cells enriched from blood (not recorded which). This TCR was recovered from a woman aged 25 to 39 who had been exposed to COVID-19. The CDR3 here is CAWGLAGEQFF. The CDR3, as DNA: TGTGCCTGGGGACTAGCCGGTGAGCAGTTCTTC. The full variable domain, rest sourced from reference TRBV30 and TRBJ2-1, is SQTIHQWPATLVQPVGSPLSLECTVEGTSNPNLYWYRQAAGRGLQLLFYSVGIGQISSEVPQNLSASRPQDRQFILSSKKLLLSDSGFYLCAWGLAGEQFFGPGTRLTVL.